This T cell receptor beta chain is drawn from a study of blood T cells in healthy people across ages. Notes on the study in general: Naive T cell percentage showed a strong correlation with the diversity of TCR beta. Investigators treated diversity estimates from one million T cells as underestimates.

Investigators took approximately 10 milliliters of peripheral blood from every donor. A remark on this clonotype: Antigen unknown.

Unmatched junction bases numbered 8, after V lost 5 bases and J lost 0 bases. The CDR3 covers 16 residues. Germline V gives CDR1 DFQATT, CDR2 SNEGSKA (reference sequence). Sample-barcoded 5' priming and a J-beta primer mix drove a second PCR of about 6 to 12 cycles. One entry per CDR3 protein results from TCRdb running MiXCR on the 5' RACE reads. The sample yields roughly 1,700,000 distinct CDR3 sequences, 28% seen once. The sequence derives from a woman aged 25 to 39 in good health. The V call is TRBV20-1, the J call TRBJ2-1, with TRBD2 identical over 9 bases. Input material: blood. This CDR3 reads CSALAGASSSYNEQFF. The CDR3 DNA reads TGCAGTGCTTTAGCGGGGGCCTCTAGCTCCTACAATGAGCAGTTCTTC.